The 29 T cell receptor beta chains reported below all come from one sample, sequenced in a study of human T cells and chemical hapten exposure. This sample's time point: patch test 1, 2 weeks after DPC sensitization. The treatment here: therapeutic diphenylcyclopropenone sensitization with weekly scalp DPC. TCRdb recomputed calls from the RACE reads with MiXCR, one row per CDR3 protein. The sample shows more than 95,000 distinct CDR3 sequences, 9% to 14% of them seen only once. The sequencing used whole blood, collected in connection with sensitization to the hapten diphenylcyclopropenone (DPC). These receptor sequences come from a woman aged 50 to 60 with alopecia areata. Some clones in this sample may be carry-over from other donors' samples.

The chain is built from TRBV28 and TRBJ2-3, with no clear D. Germline V gene data show CDR1 as MDHEN and CDR2 as SYDVKM. V was trimmed by 5 bases and J by 4 bases, leaving 7 bases between them. This CDR3 is built from 12 residues. Written as DNA, the CDR3 is TGTGCCAGCAGTCTGAGTTCAGATACGCAGTATTTT. Its translation: CASSLSSDTQYF.

This clonotype has a handful of counts. The DNA for the CDR3 is TGCAGTGCTCCGGGGTCAGGTCGGGAGACCCAGTACTTC. This sequence encodes CSAPGSGRETQYF. This chain uses TRBV20-1 with TRBJ2-5; weak D call: TRBD2 (5 bases). The germline V and J ends were trimmed by 5 bases and 5 bases, with 15 bases remaining between them. The germline V gene has CDR1 DFQATT and CDR2 SNEGSKA (reference sequence). The CDR3 runs 13 residues.

This clonotype was counted between two and nine times. The chain has TRBV20-1 and TRBJ1-4, with a tentative D call TRBD1 (5 bases). The CDR3 contains 12 residues. The V end lost 4 bases, the J end lost 6 bases, and 9 bases lay between the germline ends. Germline loops: CDR1 DFQATT, CDR2 SNEGSKA (reference sequence). CDR3 coding DNA: TGCAGTGCTAAAGGGGTAGATGAAAAACTGTTTTTT. This translates into CSAKGVDEKLFF.

This clonotype was recorded at least ten times. The chain uses TRBV4-2 and TRBJ2-3; the D gene could be TRBD1 or TRBD2 (5 bases each). Trimming left V 11 bases short and J 6 bases short, with 12 bases between. Germline lookup yields CDR1 LGHNA and CDR2 YNFKEQ. The CDR3 loop spans 11 amino acids. The CDR3 is CAGGAGDTQYF. As DNA, the CDR3 is TGTGCCGGAGGAGCAGGGGATACGCAGTATTTT.

V gene TRBV28 combines with J gene TRBJ2-7; D tentatively reads TRBD1 or TRBD2 (5 bases each). V dropped 2 bases and J dropped 6 bases, with 11 bases sitting between them. This CDR3 contains 13 residues. Germline-derived CDR1 and CDR2 are MDHEN and SYDVKM. The chain's CDR3 is CASSLGDVSEQYF. CDR3 DNA sequence: TGTGCCAGCAGTTTAGGGGACGTGTCCGAGCAGTACTTC.

This clonotype was seen more than once but under ten times. This rearrangement joins TRBV28 to TRBJ1-3; 7 nucleotides agree with TRBD1. The CDR3 runs 17 residues. V lost 1 base and J lost 0; bases outside the gene matches: 6. Germline loops: CDR1 MDHEN, CDR2 SYDVKM. The DNA for the CDR3 is TGTGCCAGCAGTTTATTCGGTCCAGGGGGCTCTGGAAACACCATATATTTT. Protein: CASSLFGPGGSGNTIYF.

This clonotype was detected only a few times. The rearrangement uses TRBV29-1 and TRBJ1-1; the match to TRBD1 covers 8 bases. The germline V gene encodes CDR1 SQVTM and CDR2 ANQGSEA. The length of the CDR3 is 15 residues. V lost 7 bases and J lost 4; bases outside the gene matches: 14. The CDR3 region has the DNA TGCAGCGCCAGATCCGGGACAGGTTACATCACTGAAGCTTTCTTT. This translates into CSARSGTGYITEAFF.

The V and J genes are TRBV7-2 and TRBJ2-1, with D possibly TRBD2 on 7 matching bases. The V and J ends lost 6 bases and 2 bases respectively, with 17 bases between them. This CDR3 spans 16 amino acids. Germline lookup yields CDR1 SGHTA and CDR2 FQGNSA. As DNA, the CDR3 is TGTGCCAGCAGTAGCCACGGGGGGCTGACCTACAATGAGCAGTTCTTC. This encodes CASSSHGGLTYNEQFF.

In this sample, this clonotype turned up a few times. One end of the junction varies from germline; a read error may be responsible. The V call is TRBV7-7, the J call TRBJ2-3, with 9 bases fitting TRBD2. The CDR3 covers 15 residues. Germline lookup yields CDR1 SSHAT and CDR2 FNYEAQ (reference sequence). The CDR3 DNA sequence: TGTGCTAGCAGCGCGGGACTAGCCCTCACAGATACGCAGTATTTT. Translating it yields CASSAGLALTDTQYF.

This clonotype was recorded a few times. This chain joins TRBV29-1 and TRBJ2-3, with D possibly TRBD1 on 5 matching bases. The CDR3 sequence is 13 residues long. With 5 bases removed from V and 1 base from J, the gap between germline ends came to 10 bases. CDR1 is SQVTM, CDR2 ANQGSEA, per germline. This CDR3 is CSVRQGRTDTQYF. In DNA form, the CDR3 reads TGCAGCGTTAGGCAGGGCCGCACAGATACGCAGTATTTT.

This clonotype has just a few counts. The rearrangement joins TRBV7-6 to TRBJ2-1; weak D call: TRBD2 (6 bases). Between the trimmed V and J ends, which lost 8 bases and 7 bases, there was a span of 27 bases. The germline gives CDR1 SGHVS, CDR2 FNYEAQ. This CDR3 is built from 17 residues. CDR3 DNA: TGTGCCAGCCGGGTGGGGCGCTTGGAGGGAGGAAGAAATGAGCAGTTCTTC. Protein sequence: CASRVGRLEGGRNEQFF. Combining the CDR3 with reference TRBV7-6 and TRBJ2-1 gives the whole variable domain GAGVSQSPRYKVTKRGQDVALRCDPISGHVSLYWYRQALGQGPEFLTYFNYEAQQDKSGLPNDRFSAERPEGSISTLTIQRTEQRDSAMYRCASRVGRLEGGRNEQFFGPGTRLTVL.

This chain joins TRBV7-9 and TRBJ2-3, with 8 bases lining up with TRBD2. The junction had 3 bases not matched to a gene; V was cut back by 1 base and J by 3 bases. The CDR3 length is 15 residues. Germline V gives CDR1 SEHNR, CDR2 FQNEAQ (reference sequence). The CDR3 nucleotides read TGTGCCAGCAGCTTAGGGGGACTAGTTACAGATACGCAGTATTTT. It specifies CASSLGGLVTDTQYF.

This clonotype was detected many times. V and J are TRBV4-2 and TRBJ2-1; 11 bases agree with TRBD2. The germline V gene encodes CDR1 LGHNA and CDR2 YNFKEQ. The CDR3 totals 16 residues. Germline trimming cut 6 bases from V and 4 bases from J; bases unmatched to any gene: 8. CDR3 bases: TGTGCCAGCAGGGCCGGGACTAGCGGATTATACAATGAGCAGTTCTTC. This translates into CASRAGTSGLYNEQFF.

The genes are TRBV11-2 and TRBJ1-5, with D maybe TRBD1 (5 bases). This CDR3 contains 13 residues. Germline V gene sequence: CDR1 SGHAT, CDR2 FQNNGV. V was shortened by 3 bases and J by 11 bases, with 14 bases between the two germline ends. CDR3 nucleotide sequence: TGTGCCAGCAGCTTCGGCGGGGAGGGGACCCAGCATTTT. It specifies CASSFGGEGTQHF.

V is TRBV28 and J is TRBJ1-3; D not certain. Trimming shortened V by 3 bases and J by 4 bases, and 13 bases separated the two germline ends. The CDR3 runs to 15 residues. In germline, CDR1 is MDHEN, CDR2 SYDVKM. CDR3 coding DNA: TGTGCCAGCAGTTTTTCTCGACCTTCGGGAAACACCATATATTTT. Amino acids: CASSFSRPSGNTIYF. Full variable domain (outside the CDR3, taken from reference TRBV28 and TRBJ1-3): DVKVTQSSRYLVKRTGEKVFLECVQDMDHENMFWYRQDPGLGLRLIYFSYDVKMKEKGDIPEGYSVSREKKERFSLILESASTNQTSMYLCASSFSRPSGNTIYFGEGSWLTVV.

The sample holds many counts of this clonotype. The gene calls are TRBV7-9 and TRBJ2-3, with 11 positions matching TRBD1. Per the germline V gene, CDR1 is SEHNR and CDR2 is FQNEAQ (reference sequence). This CDR3 spans 14 amino acids. V dropped 5 bases and J dropped 4; count of bases not matched to a gene: 2. The CDR3 reads CASSTDRGPDTQYF. Written as DNA, the CDR3 is TGTGCCAGCAGCACGGACAGGGGGCCAGATACGCAGTATTTT.

The V and J genes are TRBV5-5 and TRBJ1-5; D is perhaps TRBD1 (5 bases). The germline CDR1 and CDR2 sequences are SGHKS and YYEKEE (reference sequence). Trimming cost V 0 bases and J 0 bases, with 10 bases left between them. The CDR3 is made up of 16 amino acids. For the CDR3, the DNA is TGTGCCAGCAGCTTGGCTCGGGGCAGTAGCAATCAGCCCCAGCATTTT. Translated: CASSLARGSSNQPQHF.

This clonotype was detected many times. V gene TRBV28 combines with J gene TRBJ2-4; TRBD2 matches 13 bases. CDR3 length: 16 amino acids. With V trimmed by 4 bases and J by 8 bases, 8 bases remained unmatched. Germline-derived CDR1 and CDR2 are MDHEN and SYDVKM. The CDR3 nucleotides read TGTGCCAGCAGTTCAAGGACTAGCGGGAGCATGGACATTCAGTACTTC. This codes for CASSSRTSGSMDIQYF.

This clonotype was seen more than once but under ten times. This chain uses TRBV2 with TRBJ1-2; 9 bases map to TRBD1. Trimming at V came to 4 bases and at J to 8 bases, leaving 8 bases not matched to a gene. The CDR3 has 14 residues. Per germline, CDR1 SNHLY and CDR2 FYNNEI. The CDR3 nucleotides read TGTGCCAGCAGTGCGGACAGGGGAATAGACGGCTACACCTTC. Encoded protein: CASSADRGIDGYTF.

The sample holds many counts of this clonotype. The chain joins TRBV25-1 to TRBJ2-1; 11 bases align to TRBD2. V shed 5 bases and J 9 bases; nucleotides not matched to a gene: 6. Germline V gene data show CDR1 as MGHDK and CDR2 as SYGVNS. The length of the CDR3 is 14 residues. Here the CDR3 reads CASSTSGSRGEQFF. CDR3 DNA sequence: TGTGCCAGCAGTACTAGCGGGAGTAGGGGTGAGCAGTTCTTC.

This clonotype has only a few counts. The chain joins TRBV18 to TRBJ2-5, with D unclear. Trimming stripped 5 bases from V and 5 bases from J, with 18 bases between. The CDR3 spans 15 residues. Germline V gene lookup returns CDR1 KGHSH and CDR2 LQKENI. CDR3 sequence: CASSAMGPKGETQYF. The CDR3, as DNA: TGTGCCAGCTCAGCTATGGGTCCCAAAGGGGAGACCCAGTACTTC.

This clonotype came up a few times. The chain is built from TRBV5-1 and TRBJ2-2, with D unresolved. V was shortened by 1 base and J by 9 bases, with 16 bases between the two germline ends. This CDR3 has 15 amino acids. Germline CDR1 is SGHRS and CDR2 is YFSETQ. The CDR3 loop is CASSLIQSSTRELFF. Here the CDR3 DNA reads TGCGCCAGCAGCTTGATACAGAGCAGTACCCGGGAGCTGTTTTTT.

This clonotype was observed a few times. The chain uses TRBV6-2 or TRBV6-3 and TRBJ1-5, with a tentative D call TRBD1 (5 bases). Per the germline V gene, CDR1 is MNHEY and CDR2 is SVGEGT. Trimming pared 0 bases from V and 2 bases from J, leaving 11 bases between. The CDR3 totals 16 residues. For the CDR3, the DNA is TGTGCCAGCAGTTACTCGACCGGGGGAGGCAATCAGCCCCAGCATTTT. Protein: CASSYSTGGGNQPQHF.

At least ten counts were recorded for this clonotype. The chain combines TRBV12-3 or TRBV12-4 with TRBJ2-3; D gene uncertain. This CDR3 has 13 residues. Trimming stripped 6 bases from V and 2 bases from J, with 9 bases between. The CDR3 loop reads CASSPVHTDTQYF. The CDR3 region has the DNA TGTGCCAGCAGCCCCGTACACACAGATACGCAGTATTTT.

The sample holds many counts of this clonotype. The chain has TRBV24-1 and TRBJ2-2, with 10 bases that match TRBD1. V was clipped by 8 bases and J by 4 bases; unmatched bases: 3. Germline lookup yields CDR1 KGHDR and CDR2 SFDVKD. The CDR3 length is 14 residues. The CDR3 reads CATKGQGSTGELFF. Here the CDR3 DNA reads TGTGCCACCAAGGGACAGGGGTCCACCGGGGAGCTGTTTTTT.

In this sample, this clonotype turned up a few times. This chain joins TRBV27 and TRBJ2-1; the match to TRBD2 covers 10 bases. The CDR3 loop spans 16 amino acids. In germline, CDR1 is MNHEY, CDR2 SMNVEV (reference sequence). J gave up 7 bases and V 5 bases, and 11 bases lay outside the gene matches. The CDR3 bases are TGTGCCAGCAGTCTGCTAGCGGGAGTGATAGGGAATGAGCAGTTCTTC. Its translation: CASSLLAGVIGNEQFF.

V usage is TRBV7-9 and J usage is TRBJ1-6; TRBD1 aligns across 7 bases. Per germline, CDR1 SEHNR and CDR2 FQNEAQ (reference sequence). The V gene end was trimmed by 5 bases and the J gene end by 13 bases; junction bases not matched to a gene: 8. The CDR3 spans 13 residues. The CDR3 spells CASSQTGDQPLHF. For the CDR3, the DNA is TGTGCCAGCAGCCAAACAGGGGATCAGCCCCTCCACTTT.

In its sample, this clonotype was seen a few times. The V call is TRBV6-2 or TRBV6-3, the J call TRBJ1-5; D gene uncertain. The V gene lost 5 bases and the J gene lost 5 bases, with 10 bases spanning the gap. The CDR3 totals 13 residues. The germline V gene has CDR1 MNHEY and CDR2 SVGEGT. CDR3 in DNA: TGTGCCAGCAGTGCCGCCACTCATCAGCCCCAGCATTTT. This encodes CASSAATHQPQHF.

The table lists this clonotype with many counts. This chain joins TRBV10-3 and TRBJ2-3; D is ambiguous. Germline V gene data show CDR1 as ENHRY and CDR2 as SYGVKD. V lost 4 bases to trimming and J lost 2 bases, with 10 bases between them. This CDR3 spans 14 amino acids. DNA of the CDR3: TGTGCCATCAGTGCCGCCCCTCCCACAGATACGCAGTATTTT. This sequence encodes CAISAAPPTDTQYF.